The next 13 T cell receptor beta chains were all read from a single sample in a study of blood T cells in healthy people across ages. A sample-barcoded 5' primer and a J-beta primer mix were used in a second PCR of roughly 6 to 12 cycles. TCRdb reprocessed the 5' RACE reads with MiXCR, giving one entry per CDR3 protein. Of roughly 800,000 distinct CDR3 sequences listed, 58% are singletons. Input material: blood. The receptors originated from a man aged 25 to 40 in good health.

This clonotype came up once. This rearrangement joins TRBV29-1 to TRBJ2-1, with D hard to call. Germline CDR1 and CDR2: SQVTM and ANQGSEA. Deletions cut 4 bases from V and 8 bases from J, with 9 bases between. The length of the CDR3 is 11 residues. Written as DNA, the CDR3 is TGCAGCGTTGGGCTATTCTATGAGCAGTTCTTC. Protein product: CSVGLFYEQFF.

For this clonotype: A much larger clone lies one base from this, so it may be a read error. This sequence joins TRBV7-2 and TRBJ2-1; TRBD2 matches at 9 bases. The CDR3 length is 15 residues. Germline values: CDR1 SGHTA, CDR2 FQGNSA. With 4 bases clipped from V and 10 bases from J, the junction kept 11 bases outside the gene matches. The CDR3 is CASSSGRAGGLEQFF. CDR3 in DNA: TGTGCCAGCAGCTCGGGACGAGCGGGAGGTTTGGAGCAGTTCTTC.

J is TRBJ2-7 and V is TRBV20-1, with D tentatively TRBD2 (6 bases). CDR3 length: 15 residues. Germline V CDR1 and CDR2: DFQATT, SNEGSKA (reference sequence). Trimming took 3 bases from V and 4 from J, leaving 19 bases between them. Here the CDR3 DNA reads TGCAGTGCTAGGATTCTGGGAGGCAAGAGGTACGAGCAGTACTTC. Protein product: CSARILGGKRYEQYF.

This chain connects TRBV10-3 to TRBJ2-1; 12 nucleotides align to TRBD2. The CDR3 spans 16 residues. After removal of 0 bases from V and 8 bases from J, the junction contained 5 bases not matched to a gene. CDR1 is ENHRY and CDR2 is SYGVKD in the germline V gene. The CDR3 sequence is CAISESLAGGSYEQFF. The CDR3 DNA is TGTGCCATCAGTGAGTCCCTAGCGGGAGGGTCGTATGAGCAGTTCTTC.

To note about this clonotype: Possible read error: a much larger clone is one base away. The CDR3 spells CASSSPHEQFF. For the CDR3, the DNA is TGTGCCAGCAGTTCCCCCCATGAGCAGTTCTTC. The gene calls are TRBV6-2 or TRBV6-3 and TRBJ2-1; D is ambiguous. The germline gives CDR1 MNHEY, CDR2 SVGEGT. The CDR3 consists of 11 residues. Trimming stripped 4 bases from V and 8 bases from J, with 6 bases between.

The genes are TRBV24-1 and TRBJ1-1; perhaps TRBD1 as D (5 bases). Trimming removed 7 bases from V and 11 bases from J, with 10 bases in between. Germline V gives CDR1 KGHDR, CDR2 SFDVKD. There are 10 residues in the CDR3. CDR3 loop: CATRGRGAFF. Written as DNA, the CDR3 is TGTGCCACCAGGGGCCGGGGGGCTTTCTTT.

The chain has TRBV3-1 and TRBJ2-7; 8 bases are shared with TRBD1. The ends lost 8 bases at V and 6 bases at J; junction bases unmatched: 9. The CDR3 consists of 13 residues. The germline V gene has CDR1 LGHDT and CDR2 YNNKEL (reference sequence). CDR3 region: CASSQTGALEQYF. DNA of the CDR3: TGTGCCAGCTCCCAGACAGGGGCTCTCGAGCAGTACTTC.

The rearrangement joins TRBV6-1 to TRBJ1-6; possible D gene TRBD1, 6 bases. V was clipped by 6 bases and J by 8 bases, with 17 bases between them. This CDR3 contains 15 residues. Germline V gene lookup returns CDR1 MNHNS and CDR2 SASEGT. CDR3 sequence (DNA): TGTGCCAGCAGGGTCACCACAGGGAACTATTCACCCCTCCACTTT. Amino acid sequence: CASRVTTGNYSPLHF.

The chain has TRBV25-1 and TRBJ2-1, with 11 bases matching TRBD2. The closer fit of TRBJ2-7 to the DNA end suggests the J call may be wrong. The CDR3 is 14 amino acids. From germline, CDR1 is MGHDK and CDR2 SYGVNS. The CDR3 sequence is CASTTSGSLNEQYF. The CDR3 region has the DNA TGTGCCAGCACAACTAGCGGGAGTCTCAATGAGCAGTACTTC.

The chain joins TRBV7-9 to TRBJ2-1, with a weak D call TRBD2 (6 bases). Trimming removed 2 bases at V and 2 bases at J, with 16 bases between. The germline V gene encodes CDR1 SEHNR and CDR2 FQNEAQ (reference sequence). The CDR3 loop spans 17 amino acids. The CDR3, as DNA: TGTGCCAGCAGCTTATTTTCCGGGGACTCCACCTACAATGAGCAGTTCTTC. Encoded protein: CASSLFSGDSTYNEQFF.

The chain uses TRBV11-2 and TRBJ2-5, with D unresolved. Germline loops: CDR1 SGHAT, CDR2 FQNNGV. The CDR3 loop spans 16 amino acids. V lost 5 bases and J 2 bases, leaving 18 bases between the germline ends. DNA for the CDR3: TGTGCCAGCAGCCAGCAGGCTACCTCATATCAAGAGACCCAGTACTTC. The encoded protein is CASSQQATSYQETQYF.

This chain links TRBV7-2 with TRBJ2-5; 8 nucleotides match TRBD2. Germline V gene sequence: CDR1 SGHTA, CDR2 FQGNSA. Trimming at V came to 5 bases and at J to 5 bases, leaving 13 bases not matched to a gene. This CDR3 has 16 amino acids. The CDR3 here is CASSHSVSREVETQYF. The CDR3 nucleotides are TGTGCCAGCAGCCACTCCGTGTCGCGGGAGGTGGAGACCCAGTACTTC.

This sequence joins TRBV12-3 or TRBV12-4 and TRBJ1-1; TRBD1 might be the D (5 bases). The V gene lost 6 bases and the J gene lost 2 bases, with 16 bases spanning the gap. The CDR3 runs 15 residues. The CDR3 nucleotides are TGTGCCAGCAGACCGGGGGGGACGCAAAACACTGAAGCTTTCTTT. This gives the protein CASRPGGTQNTEAFF.